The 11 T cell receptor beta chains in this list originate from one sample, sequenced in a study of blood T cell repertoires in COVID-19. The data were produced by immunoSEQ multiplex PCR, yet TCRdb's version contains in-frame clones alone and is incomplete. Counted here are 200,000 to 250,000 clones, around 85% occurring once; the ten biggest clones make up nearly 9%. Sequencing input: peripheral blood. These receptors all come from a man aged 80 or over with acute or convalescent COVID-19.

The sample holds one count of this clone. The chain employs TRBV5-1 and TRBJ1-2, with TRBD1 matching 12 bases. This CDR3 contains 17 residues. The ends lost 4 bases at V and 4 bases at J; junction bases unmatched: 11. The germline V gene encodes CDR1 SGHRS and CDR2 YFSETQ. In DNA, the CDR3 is TGCGCCAGCAGCATGCCGGGACAGGGGGCCTGGGGCTATGGCTACACCTTC. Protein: CASSMPGQGAWGYGYTF.

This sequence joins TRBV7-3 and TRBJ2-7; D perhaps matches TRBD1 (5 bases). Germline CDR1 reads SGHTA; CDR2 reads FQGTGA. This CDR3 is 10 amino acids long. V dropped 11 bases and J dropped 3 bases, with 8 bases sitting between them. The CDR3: CAGAVYEQYF. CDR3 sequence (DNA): TGTGCCGGGGCGGTCTACGAGCAGTACTTC.

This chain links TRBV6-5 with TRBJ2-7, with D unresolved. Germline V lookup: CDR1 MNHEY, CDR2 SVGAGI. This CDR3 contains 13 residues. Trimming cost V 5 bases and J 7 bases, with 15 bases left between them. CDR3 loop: CASSNSRQGEQYF. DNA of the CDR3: TGTGCCAGCAGTAACAGTCGACAAGGAGAGCAGTACTTC.

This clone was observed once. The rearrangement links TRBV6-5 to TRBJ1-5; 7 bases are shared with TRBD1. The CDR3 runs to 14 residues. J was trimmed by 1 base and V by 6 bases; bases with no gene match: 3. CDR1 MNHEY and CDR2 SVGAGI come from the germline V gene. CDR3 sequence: CASSRDSSNQPQHF. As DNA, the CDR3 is TGTGCCAGCAGCCGGGACAGCAGCAATCAGCCCCAGCATTTT.

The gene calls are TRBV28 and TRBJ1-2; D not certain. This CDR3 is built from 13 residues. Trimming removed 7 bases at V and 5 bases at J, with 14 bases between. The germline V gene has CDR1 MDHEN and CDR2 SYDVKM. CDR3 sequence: CASTLSGGYGYTF. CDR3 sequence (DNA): TGTGCCAGCACCTTATCAGGTGGATATGGCTACACCTTC.

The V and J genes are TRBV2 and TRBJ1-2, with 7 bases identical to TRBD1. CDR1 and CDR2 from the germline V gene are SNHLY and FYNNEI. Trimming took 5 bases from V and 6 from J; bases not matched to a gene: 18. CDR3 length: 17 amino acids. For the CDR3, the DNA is TGTGCCAGCAGTCGAGACATCGGACAGGTCTCAGGAAATGGCTACACCTTC. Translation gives CASSRDIGQVSGNGYTF.

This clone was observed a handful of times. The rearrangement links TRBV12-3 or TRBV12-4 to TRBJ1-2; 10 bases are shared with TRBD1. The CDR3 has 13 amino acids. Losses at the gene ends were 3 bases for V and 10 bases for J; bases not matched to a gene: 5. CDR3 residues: CASSFRQGAYYTF. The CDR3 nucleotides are TGTGCCAGCAGTTTCCGACAGGGGGCTTACTACACCTTC.

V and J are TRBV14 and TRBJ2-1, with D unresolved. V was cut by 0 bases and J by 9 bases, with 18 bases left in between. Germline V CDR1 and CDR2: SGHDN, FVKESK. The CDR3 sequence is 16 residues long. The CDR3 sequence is CASSQDRILGSGEQFF. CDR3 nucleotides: TGTGCCAGCAGCCAAGACCGAATACTGGGTTCGGGTGAGCAGTTCTTC.

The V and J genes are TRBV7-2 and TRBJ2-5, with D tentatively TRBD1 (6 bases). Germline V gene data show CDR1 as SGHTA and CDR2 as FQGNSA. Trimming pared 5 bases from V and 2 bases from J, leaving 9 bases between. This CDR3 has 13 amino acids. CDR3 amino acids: CASSPDRQETQYF. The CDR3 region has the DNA TGTGCCAGCAGCCCGGACAGACAAGAGACCCAGTACTTC.

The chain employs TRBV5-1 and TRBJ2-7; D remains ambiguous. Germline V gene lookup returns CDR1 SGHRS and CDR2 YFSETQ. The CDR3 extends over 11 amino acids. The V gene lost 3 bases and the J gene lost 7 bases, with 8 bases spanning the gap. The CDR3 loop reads CASSSVGEQYF. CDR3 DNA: TGCGCCAGCAGCTCCGTCGGGGAGCAGTACTTC.

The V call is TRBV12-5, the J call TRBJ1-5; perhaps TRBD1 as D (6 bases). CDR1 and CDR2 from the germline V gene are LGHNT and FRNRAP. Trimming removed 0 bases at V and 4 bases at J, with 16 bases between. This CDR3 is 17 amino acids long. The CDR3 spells CASGLVITGRFNQPQHF. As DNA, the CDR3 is TGTGCTAGTGGTTTGGTAATAACAGGGCGGTTTAATCAGCCCCAGCATTTT.